This T cell receptor (beta chain) was sequenced for a study of identical twins. Findings and caveats of the study: Insertion counts were lower in abundant cord blood beta clonotypes, a trend that memory repertoires did not show.

Per the germline V gene, CDR1 is DFQATT and CDR2 is SNEGSKA (reference sequence). Unmatched junction bases numbered 7, after V lost 6 bases and J lost 10 bases. This CDR3 spans 14 amino acids. For this clonotype: The antigen is unknown.

All donors were healthy, and all were Caucasian. MiXCR, run by TCRdb on the 5' RACE reads, gives a single entry per CDR3 protein. The sample holds some 1,600,000 distinct CDR3 sequences, about 30% seen once. The clonotype comes from a newborn girl in good health. This sequence joins TRBV20-1 and TRBJ2-1; 15 bases map to TRBD2. The sample comprised cord blood. The CDR3 coding sequence is TGCAGTGCAAGGACTAGCGGGAGGGCCCGGGAGCAGTTCTTC. This translates into CSARTSGRAREQFF.